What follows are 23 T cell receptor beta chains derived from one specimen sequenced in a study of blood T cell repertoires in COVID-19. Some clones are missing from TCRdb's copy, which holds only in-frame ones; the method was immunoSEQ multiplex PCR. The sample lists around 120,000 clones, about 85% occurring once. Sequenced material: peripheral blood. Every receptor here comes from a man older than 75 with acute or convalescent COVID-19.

As DNA, the CDR3 is TGTGCCAGCTCACCAGGACAGTCGAACACTGAAGCTTTCTTT. This encodes CASSPGQSNTEAFF. V usage is TRBV18 and J usage is TRBJ1-1, with a tentative D call TRBD1 (6 bases). The CDR3 is made up of 14 amino acids. Germline CDR1 reads KGHSH; CDR2 reads LQKENI. V lost 2 bases, J lost 1 base, and 8 bases lay in between.

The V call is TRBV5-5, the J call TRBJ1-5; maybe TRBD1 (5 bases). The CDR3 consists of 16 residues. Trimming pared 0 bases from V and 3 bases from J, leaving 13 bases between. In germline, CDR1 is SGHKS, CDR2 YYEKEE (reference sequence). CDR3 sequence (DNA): TGTGCCAGCAGCTTGGGGGAGGGACGGGACAATCAGCCCCAGCATTTT. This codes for CASSLGEGRDNQPQHF. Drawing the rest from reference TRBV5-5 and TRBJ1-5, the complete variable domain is DAGVTQSPTHLIKTRGQQVTLRCSPISGHKSVSWYQQVLGQGPQFIFQYYEKEERGRGNFPDRFSARQFPNYSSELNVNALLLGDSALYLCASSLGEGRDNQPQHFGDGTRLSIL.

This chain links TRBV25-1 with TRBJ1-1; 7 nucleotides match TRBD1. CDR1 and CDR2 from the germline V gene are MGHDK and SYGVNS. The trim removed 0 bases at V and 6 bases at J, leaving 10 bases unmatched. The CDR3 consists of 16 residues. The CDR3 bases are TGTGCCAGCAGTGAATATAAGTTTGACAGGGCCGCTGAAGCTTTCTTT. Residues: CASSEYKFDRAAEAFF.

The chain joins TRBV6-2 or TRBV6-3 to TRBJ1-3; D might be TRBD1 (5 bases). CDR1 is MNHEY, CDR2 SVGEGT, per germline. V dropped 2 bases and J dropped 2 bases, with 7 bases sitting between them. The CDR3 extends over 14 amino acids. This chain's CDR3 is CASSYGGTGNTIYF. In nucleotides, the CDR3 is TGTGCCAGCAGTTACGGGGGGACTGGAAACACCATATATTTT.

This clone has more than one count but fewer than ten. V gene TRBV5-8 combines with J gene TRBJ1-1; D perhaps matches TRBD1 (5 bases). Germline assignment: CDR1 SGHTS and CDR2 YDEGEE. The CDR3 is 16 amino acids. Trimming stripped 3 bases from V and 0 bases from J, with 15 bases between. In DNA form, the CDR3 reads TGTGCCAGCAGCTGGGCTGCGTTGGACATGAACACTGAAGCTTTCTTT. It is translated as CASSWAALDMNTEAFF. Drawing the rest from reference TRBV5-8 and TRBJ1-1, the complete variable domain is EAGVTQSPTHLIKTRGQQATLRCSPISGHTSVYWYQQALGLGLQFLLWYDEGEERNRGNFPPRFSGRQFPNYSSELNVNALELEDSALYLCASSWAALDMNTEAFFGQGTRLTVV.

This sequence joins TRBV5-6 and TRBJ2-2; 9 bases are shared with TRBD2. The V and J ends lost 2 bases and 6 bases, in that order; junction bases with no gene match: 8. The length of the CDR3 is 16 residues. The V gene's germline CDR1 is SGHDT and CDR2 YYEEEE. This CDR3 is CASSFLGGRAPGELFF. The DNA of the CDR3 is TGTGCCAGCAGCTTCCTAGGCGGGAGGGCCCCCGGGGAGCTGTTTTTT.

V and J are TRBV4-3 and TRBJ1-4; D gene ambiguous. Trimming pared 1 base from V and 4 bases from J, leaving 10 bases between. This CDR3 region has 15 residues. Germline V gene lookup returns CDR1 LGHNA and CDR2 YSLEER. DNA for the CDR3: TGCGCCAGCAGCCAAGGTGCAGCGGTTAATGAAAAACTGTTTTTT. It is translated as CASSQGAAVNEKLFF.

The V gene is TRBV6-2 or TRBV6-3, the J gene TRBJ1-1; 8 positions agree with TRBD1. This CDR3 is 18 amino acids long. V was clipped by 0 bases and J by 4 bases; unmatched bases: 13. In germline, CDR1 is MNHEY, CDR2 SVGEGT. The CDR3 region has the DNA TGTGCCAGCAGTTACTCAAGCAGGGGGCAGTCGTTTGTCACTGAAGCTTTCTTT. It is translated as CASSYSSRGQSFVTEAFF.

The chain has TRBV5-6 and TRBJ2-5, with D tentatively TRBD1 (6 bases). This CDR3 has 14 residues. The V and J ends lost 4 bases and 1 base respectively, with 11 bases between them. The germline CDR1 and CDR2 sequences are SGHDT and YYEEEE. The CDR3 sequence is CASSATGIQETQYF. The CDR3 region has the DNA TGTGCCAGCAGCGCCACAGGGATCCAAGAGACCCAGTACTTC.

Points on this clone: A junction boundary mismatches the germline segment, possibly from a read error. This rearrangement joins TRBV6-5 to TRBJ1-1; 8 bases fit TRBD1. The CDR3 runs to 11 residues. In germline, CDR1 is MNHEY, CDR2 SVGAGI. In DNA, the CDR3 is TGTGCCTGCAGACAGGGGTCTGAAGCTTTCTTT. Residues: CACRQGSEAFF.

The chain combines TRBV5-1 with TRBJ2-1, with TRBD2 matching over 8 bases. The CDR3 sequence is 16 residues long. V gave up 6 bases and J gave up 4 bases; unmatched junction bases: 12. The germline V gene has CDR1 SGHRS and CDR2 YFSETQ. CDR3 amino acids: CASTIGGGRSYNEQFF. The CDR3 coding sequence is TGCGCCAGCACTATCGGAGGCGGGAGGTCATACAATGAGCAGTTCTTC.

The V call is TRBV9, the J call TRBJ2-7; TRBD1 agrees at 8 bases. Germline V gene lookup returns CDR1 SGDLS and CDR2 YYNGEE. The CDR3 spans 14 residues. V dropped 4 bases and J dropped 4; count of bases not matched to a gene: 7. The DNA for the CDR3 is TGTGCCAGCAGCAATGGACAGGGTGCTTACGAGCAGTACTTC. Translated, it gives CASSNGQGAYEQYF. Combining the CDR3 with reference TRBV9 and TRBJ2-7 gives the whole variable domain DSGVTQTPKHLITATGQRVTLRCSPRSGDLSVYWYQQSLDQGLQFLIQYYNGEERAKGNILERFSAQQFPDLHSELNLSSLELGDSALYFCASSNGQGAYEQYFGPGTRLTVT.

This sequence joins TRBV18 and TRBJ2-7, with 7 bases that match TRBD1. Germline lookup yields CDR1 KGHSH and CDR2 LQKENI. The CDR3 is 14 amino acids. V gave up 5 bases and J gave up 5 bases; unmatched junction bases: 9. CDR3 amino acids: CASSSETGSHEQYF. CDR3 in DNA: TGTGCCAGCTCATCAGAGACAGGGAGCCACGAGCAGTACTTC.

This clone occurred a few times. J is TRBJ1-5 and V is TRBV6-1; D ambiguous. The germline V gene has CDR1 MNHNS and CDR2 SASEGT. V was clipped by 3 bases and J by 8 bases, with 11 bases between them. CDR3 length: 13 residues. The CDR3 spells CASSEGGGKPQHF. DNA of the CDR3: TGTGCCAGCAGTGAGGGAGGAGGGAAGCCCCAGCATTTT.

CDR3 amino acids: CASGRQGAEETQYF. For the CDR3, the DNA is TGTGCCAGCGGTCGGCAGGGGGCCGAAGAGACCCAGTACTTC. This chain connects TRBV11-2 to TRBJ2-5; 8 bases are a match to TRBD1. Trimming cost V 8 bases and J 3 bases; bases outside gene matches: 8. The CDR3 consists of 14 residues. Germline V gene lookup returns CDR1 SGHAT and CDR2 FQNNGV.

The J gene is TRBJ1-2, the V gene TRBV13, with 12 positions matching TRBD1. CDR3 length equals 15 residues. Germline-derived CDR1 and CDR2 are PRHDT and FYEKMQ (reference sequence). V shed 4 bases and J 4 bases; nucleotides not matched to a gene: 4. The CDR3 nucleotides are TGTGCCAGCAGCTCCAGGGACAGGGGGCTCTATGGCTACACCTTC. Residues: CASSSRDRGLYGYTF.

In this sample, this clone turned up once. Here the CDR3 DNA reads TGTGCCAGCAGTGCCGGCAGGGGCACTCCACGCTACGAGCAGTACTTC. Translation gives CASSAGRGTPRYEQYF. The chain uses TRBV6-1 and TRBJ2-7; possibly TRBD1 for D (6 bases). Trimming pared 4 bases from V and 3 bases from J, leaving 19 bases between. The CDR3 spans 16 residues. Germline-derived CDR1 and CDR2 are MNHNS and SASEGT.

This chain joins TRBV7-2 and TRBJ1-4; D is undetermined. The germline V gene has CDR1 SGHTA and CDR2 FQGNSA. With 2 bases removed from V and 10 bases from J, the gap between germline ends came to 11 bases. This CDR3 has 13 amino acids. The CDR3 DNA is TGTGCCAGCAGCTTATGGGGAGAGGGAAAACTGTTTTTT. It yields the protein CASSLWGEGKLFF.

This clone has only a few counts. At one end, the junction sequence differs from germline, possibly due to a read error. CDR3 bases: TGTGCCAGCAGCGTAACTAGCGGGGGGGCCGCTGAGCAGTTCTTC. This gives the protein CASSVTSGGAAEQFF. The gene calls are TRBV7-3 and TRBJ2-1; 13 positions match TRBD2. Germline values: CDR1 SGHTA, CDR2 FQGTGA. CDR3 length: 15 residues. Looking up the rest from reference TRBV7-3 and TRBJ2-1 gives the full variable domain: GAGVSQTPSNKVTEKGKYVELRCDPISGHTALYWYRQSLGQGPEFLIYFQGTGAADDSGLPNDRFFAVRPEGSVSTLKIQRTERGDSAVYLCASSVTSGGAAEQFFGPGTRLTVL.

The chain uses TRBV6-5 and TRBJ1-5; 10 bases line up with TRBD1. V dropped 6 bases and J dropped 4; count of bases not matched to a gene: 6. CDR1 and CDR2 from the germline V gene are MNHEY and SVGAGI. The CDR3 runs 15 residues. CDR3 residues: CASSWGTGENQPQHF. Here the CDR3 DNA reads TGTGCCAGCAGCTGGGGGACAGGGGAGAATCAGCCCCAGCATTTT.

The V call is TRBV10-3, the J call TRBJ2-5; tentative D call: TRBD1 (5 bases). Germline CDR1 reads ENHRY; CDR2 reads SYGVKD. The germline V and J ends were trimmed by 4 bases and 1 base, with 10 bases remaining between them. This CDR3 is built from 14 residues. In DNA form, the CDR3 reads TGTGCCATCAGTGGAGCAGGGTCCCAAGAGACCCAGTACTTC. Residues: CAISGAGSQETQYF.

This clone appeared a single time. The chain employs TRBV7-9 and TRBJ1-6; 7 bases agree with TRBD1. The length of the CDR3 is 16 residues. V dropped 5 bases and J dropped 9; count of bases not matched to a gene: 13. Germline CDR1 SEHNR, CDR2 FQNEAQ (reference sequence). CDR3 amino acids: CASSPDDRAKGSPLHF. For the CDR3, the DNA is TGTGCCAGCAGCCCAGACGACAGGGCGAAGGGTTCACCCCTCCACTTT.

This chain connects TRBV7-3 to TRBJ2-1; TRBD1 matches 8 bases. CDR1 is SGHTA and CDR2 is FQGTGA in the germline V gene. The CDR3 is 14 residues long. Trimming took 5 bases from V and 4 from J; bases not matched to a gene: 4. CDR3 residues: CASSPGTGYNEQFF. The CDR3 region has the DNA TGTGCCAGCAGCCCGGGGACAGGTTACAATGAGCAGTTCTTC.